This is a list of T cell receptor beta chains from one sample in a study of chemoradiotherapy in HPV16-positive cancers. Assay used: immunoSEQ multiplex PCR; TCRdb lists only in-frame clones, some missing. The sample includes some 31,000 clones, about 89% of them seen just once. Sequenced material: blood, taken from a patient who underwent chemoradiotherapy. These receptor sequences come from a human donor with HPV-associated anogenital cancer. CDR3s include the opening cysteine and the closing phenylalanine or tryptophan. Each record gives: J gene, clone size, D gene, V gene, CDR3 DNA, CDR3 protein. D genes are given only for firm matches. The size entry is marked missing in some rows and otherwise reads once, few, many or a size class.

TRBJ2-7,.,.,TRBV27,TGTGCCAGCAGTTCAAGGCGGGATTACGAGCAGTACTTC,CASSSRRDYEQYF
TRBJ2-3,.,.,TRBV28,TGTGCCAGCAGTTTAGGGGGGACAGATACGCAGTATTTT,CASSLGGTDTQYF
TRBJ2-7,once,TRBD2,TRBV28,TGTGCCAGCAGTGTTCTTACTAGCGCCTACGAGCAGTACTTC,CASSVLTSAYEQYF
TRBJ1-5,.,TRBD1,TRBV5-1,TGCGCCAGCAGCTTGGGGGGACAGGGGGCTTCCGTGCATTTT,CASSLGGQGASVHF
TRBJ1-4,.,.,TRBV7-3,TGTGCCAGCAGCTTAACGGTCGGGGCAGGGAATGAAAAACTGTTTTTT,CASSLTVGAGNEKLFF
TRBJ2-3,.,TRBD1,TRBV27,TGTGCCAGTACCCAGGGGGCCGGAGATACGCAGTATTTT,CASTQGAGDTQYF
TRBJ1-1,.,.,TRBV30,TGTGCCTGGAGCCCCGACCGGAACACTGAAGCTTTCTTT,CAWSPDRNTEAFF
TRBJ2-7,.,.,TRBV13,TGTGCCAGCAGCACGGGACTTTACGAGCAGTACTTC,CASSTGLYEQYF
TRBJ2-7,.,.,TRBV5-1,TGCGCCAGCAGCTTTGGAAGGAGTCAGAACCTTCGCGAGCAGTACTTC,CASSFGRSQNLREQYF
TRBJ2-3,.,.,TRBV5-1,TGCGCCAGCAGCCGGCAGGTTCAGGGACACCGAACAGATACGCAGTATTTT,CASSRQVQGHRTDTQYF
TRBJ2-2,.,.,TRBV6-6,TGTGCCAGCACCTTAAGGGGGGGGGCAGGCACCGGGGAGCTGTTTTTT,CASTLRGGAGTGELFF
TRBJ2-2,.,TRBD1,TRBV9,TGTGCCAGCAGCGGAAGGGAACAGGGGAAGGTCGGCACCGGGGAGCTGTTTTTT,CASSGREQGKVGTGELFF
TRBJ1-4,.,.,TRBV2,TGTGCCAGCAGTGTCTTCTCCAAGGCTAATGAAAAACTGTTTTTT,CASSVFSKANEKLFF
TRBJ2-3,.,.,TRBV7-2,TGTGCCAGCAGCTTAGAAAGTCATACGCAGTATTTT,CASSLESHTQYF
TRBJ2-7,once,TRBD1,TRBV28,TGTGCCAGCAGTTTAGGGACAGCCGAATACGAGCAGTACTTC,CASSLGTAEYEQYF
TRBJ2-2,once,.,TRBV5-1,TGCGCCAGCAGCTTGACATTACAGTCGAACACCGGGGAGCTGTTTTTT,CASSLTLQSNTGELFF
TRBJ1-2,.,TRBD1,TRBV27,TGTGCCAGCAGCAAATTGGGACAGGGAGATGGCTACACCTTC,CASSKLGQGDGYTF
TRBJ2-7,.,.,TRBV29-1,TGCAGCGTTGCCTTACTGAACAGCGACTACGAGCAGTACTTC,CSVALLNSDYEQYF
TRBJ2-1,once,TRBD2,TRBV7-9,TGTGCCAGCACATTAAGTTGGGGAAGCGGGAAATACAATGAGCAGTTCTTC,CASTLSWGSGKYNEQFF
TRBJ1-4,.,.,TRBV15,TGTGCCACCAGCACTCTTTGGCCGAATGAAAAACTGTTTTTT,CATSTLWPNEKLFF
TRBJ2-1,.,.,TRBV7-9,TGTGCCAGCAGTGAAGTGGATGAGCAGTTCTTC,CASSEVDEQFF
TRBJ2-1,.,.,TRBV28,TGTGCCAGCAGTTCAGCCGGGAGTTACAATGAGCAGTTCTTC,CASSSAGSYNEQFF
TRBJ1-1,.,.,TRBV5-6,TGTGCCAGCAGCTTGGTGGCCCGGGGGGACCTGAACACTGAAGCTTTCTTT,CASSLVARGDLNTEAFF
TRBJ2-3,.,.,TRBV2,TGTGCCAGCAGTGGGGGTCGGGATACGCAGTATTTT,CASSGGRDTQYF
TRBJ1-1,once,.,TRBV5-4,TGTGCCAGCAGCCACGACCCTTACAGGCTAGGGGACACTGAAGCTTTCTTT,CASSHDPYRLGDTEAFF
TRBJ2-7,.,TRBD1,TRBV6-1,TGTGCCAGCAGTGAAAACAGGGGGCGCCTCTACGAGCAGTACTTC,CASSENRGRLYEQYF
TRBJ1-2,.,.,TRBV5-1,TGCGCCAGCAGCCCGGGAGGGTTTCTTGATTTCGATGGCTACACCTTC,CASSPGGFLDFDGYTF
TRBJ1-1,.,.,TRBV29-1,TGCAGCGGCCTCTTAACAGGGTACACTGAAGCTTTCTTT,CSGLLTGYTEAFF
TRBJ2-1,.,TRBD2,TRBV19,TGTGCCAGTAGTTCCCAGGGACTAGCGGGCTTGGGGGAGCAGTTCTTC,CASSSQGLAGLGEQFF